These 5 T cell receptor beta chains came from one sample sequenced in a study of shared clonotypes between healthy human individuals. TCRdb keeps only in-frame clones here, not all; method: immunoSEQ multiplex PCR. The repertoire consists of approximately 2,200,000 clones, with approximately 94% occurring once and the leading ten covering 1.5% to 2%. CD45RO-negative, CCR7-positively selected cells formed the naive CD8 fraction, excluding terminally differentiated effector memory CD45RA+ cells. The sequenced sample was naive CD8+ T cells from PBMCs. These receptors all stem from a man aged 18 to 29 in good health. Some clones in this sample may be carry-over from other donors' samples.

Here the CDR3 reads CASTGSSYNEQFF. As DNA, the CDR3 is TGTGCCAGCACCGGAAGCTCCTACAATGAGCAGTTCTTC. J is TRBJ2-1 and V is TRBV2; D is unresolved. V was shortened by 7 bases and J by 0 bases, with 7 bases between the two germline ends. Germline CDR1 reads SNHLY; CDR2 reads FYNNEI. The CDR3 has 13 amino acids.

In its sample, this clone was seen once. This chain joins TRBV28 and TRBJ1-2, with D tentatively TRBD1 (6 bases). The CDR3 length is 13 residues. Trimming shortened V by 6 bases and J by 6 bases, and 14 bases separated the two germline ends. Germline-derived CDR1 and CDR2 are MDHEN and SYDVKM. CDR3 sequence: CASSPRGINGYTF. CDR3 DNA: TGTGCCAGCAGCCCTAGGGGGATCAATGGCTACACCTTC.

This chain links TRBV5-1 with TRBJ2-7, with D hard to call. V was clipped by 1 base and J by 4 bases, with 6 bases between them. This CDR3 spans 12 amino acids. The germline CDR1 and CDR2 sequences are SGHRS and YFSETQ. The CDR3 region is CASSLNGYEQYF. For the CDR3, the DNA is TGCGCCAGCAGCTTGAACGGGTACGAGCAGTACTTC. Supplemented by reference TRBV5-1 and TRBJ2-7, the full variable domain reads KAGVTQTPRYLIKTRGQQVTLSCSPISGHRSVSWYQQTPGQGLQFLFEYFSETQRNKGNFPGRFSGRQFSNSRSEMNVSTLELGDSALYLCASSLNGYEQYFGPGTRLTVT.

Comments on this clone: The sample holds other DNA sequences that translate to the same CDR3. This chain connects TRBV27 to TRBJ2-1; D is ambiguous. The CDR3 extends over 15 amino acids. Germline V CDR1 and CDR2: MNHEY, SMNVEV (reference sequence). V was clipped by 2 bases and J by 0 bases, with 8 bases between them. CDR3 sequence reads: CASSLLPSSYNEQFF. CDR3 DNA: TGTGCCAGCAGTTTACTACCCAGCTCCTACAATGAGCAGTTCTTC.

This clone was observed a few times. The V gene is TRBV19, the J gene TRBJ1-1; 7 positions match TRBD1. Germline V gene lookup returns CDR1 LNHDA and CDR2 SQIVND (reference sequence). J lost 4 bases, V lost 5 bases, and 7 bases had no gene match. The CDR3 has 14 amino acids. DNA of the CDR3: TGTGCCAGTAGTGCAGGGGGAGGGGTCACTGAAGCTTTCTTT. It is translated as CASSAGGGVTEAFF.